This T cell receptor beta chain was sequenced in a study of blood T cell repertoires in COVID-19. The protocol was immunoSEQ multiplex PCR, while the TCRdb copy is restricted to in-frame clones and leaves out a portion. Counted here are about 320,000 clones, roughly nine tenths occurring once; the ten biggest clones make up under 6.5%. Trimming shortened V by 2 bases and J by 3 bases, and 2 bases separated the two germline ends. Germline CDR1 SGDLS, CDR2 YYNGEE. The CDR3 totals 12 residues. The J gene is TRBJ2-2, the V gene TRBV9; D is undetermined. Sequencing used PBMCs or T cells enriched from blood (not recorded which). The receptor was isolated from a woman between 25 and 40 years old who had recovered from COVID-19. CDR3 protein: CASSVDTGELFF. In DNA, the CDR3 is TGTGCCAGCAGCGTCGACACCGGGGAGCTGTTTTTT.